This entry concerns a single T cell receptor beta chain. The antigen is undetermined. The data were produced by immunoSEQ multiplex PCR, yet TCRdb's version contains in-frame clones alone and is incomplete. There are 60,000 or so clones in the sample; 84% occur only once, and approximately 2.4% lies in the top ten. This specimen belongs to a study of OX40 agonist ivuxolimab in advanced cancers. On the study more broadly: Six ivuxolimab dose levels, 0.01 to 10 mg/kg, were given intravenously every 2 weeks. Of mixed ages from roughly 23 to 80 and averaging around 60 years, the group was about 80% male. Two cutaneous melanoma patients and one hepatocellular carcinoma patient, three in all, had partial responses.

Study outcomes and limitations: Low clonal expansion, among the lowest seen, marked partial responders at 0.1-3.0 mg/kg.

This material consisted of CD4+ or CD8+ T cells sorted from blood, taken in a trial of the OX40 agonist ivuxolimab. The sequence was obtained from an adult with an advanced solid tumor such as melanoma, head and neck, liver or kidney cancer.

The CDR3 sequence is CASSSSEEAGRKLFF. The CDR3 DNA reads as TGTGCCAGCAGTTCCTCCGAAGAGGCGGGAAGAAAACTGTTTTTT. The chain links TRBV27 to TRBJ1-4; no firm D call. CDR3 length: 15 amino acids. V lost 4 bases, J lost 10 bases, and 19 bases lay in between. The germline gives CDR1 MNHEY, CDR2 SMNVEV (reference sequence).